A selection of T cell receptor beta chains follows, all from one sample in a study of T cell changes during pregnancy in multiple sclerosis. Using immunoSEQ multiplex PCR, the repertoire was profiled, and TCRdb retains in-frame clones only, with some absent. The sample holds 99,000 or so clones, under 95% seen once. Sequencing used peripheral blood, obtained after pregnancy. These receptors were collected from a female donor with multiple sclerosis, enrolled in a pregnancy study. Each CDR3 is given with its conserved first and last residue. Fields, in order: D gene, V gene, J gene, clone size, CDR3 protein, CDR3 DNA. The D gene is left open where the match is weak. The listing skips clone size in some rows; elsewhere it reads once, few, many or a size class.

d_call: NA; v_call: TRBV5-1; j_call: TRBJ2-2; clone_size: NA; cdr3_aa: CASSSRTPNTGELFF; cdr3_nt: TGCGCCAGCAGCTCCCGGACTCCGAACACCGGGGAGCTGTTTTTT
d_call: NA; v_call: TRBV5-6; j_call: TRBJ2-6; clone_size: NA; cdr3_aa: CASSFRGVAAPGANVLTF; cdr3_nt: TGTGCCAGCAGCTTCAGAGGAGTAGCAGCACCTGGGGCCAACGTCCTGACTTTC
d_call: NA; v_call: TRBV11-3; j_call: TRBJ2-7; clone_size: NA; cdr3_aa: CASSLDQGSEQYF; cdr3_nt: TGTGCCAGCAGCTTAGATCAGGGGAGCGAGCAGTACTTC
d_call: NA; v_call: TRBV4-1; j_call: TRBJ2-2; clone_size: NA; cdr3_aa: CASSQVDLVVYGELFF; cdr3_nt: TGCGCCAGCAGCCAAGTAGATCTAGTAGTATACGGGGAGCTGTTTTTT
d_call: NA; v_call: TRBV7-3; j_call: TRBJ2-5; clone_size: NA; cdr3_aa: CASSLTLGATQETQYF; cdr3_nt: TGTGCCAGCAGCTTAACTCTGGGGGCGACTCAAGAGACCCAGTACTTC
d_call: TRBD2; v_call: TRBV28; j_call: TRBJ2-4; clone_size: NA; cdr3_aa: CASSPTSGRGIQYF; cdr3_nt: TGTGCCAGCAGTCCCACTAGCGGGAGAGGCATTCAGTACTTC
d_call: NA; v_call: TRBV4-1; j_call: TRBJ2-7; clone_size: NA; cdr3_aa: CASSQGDSRSYEQYF; cdr3_nt: TGCGCCAGCAGCCAAGGTGACAGCCGATCCTACGAGCAGTACTTC
d_call: TRBD1; v_call: TRBV28; j_call: TRBJ2-5; clone_size: once; cdr3_aa: CASSLGDRQTQYF; cdr3_nt: TGTGCCAGCAGTTTAGGGGACAGGCAGACCCAGTACTTC
d_call: TRBD2; v_call: TRBV7-6; j_call: TRBJ2-7; clone_size: NA; cdr3_aa: CASSLRTSNHEQYF; cdr3_nt: TGTGCCAGCAGCCTTCGGACTAGCAATCACGAGCAGTACTTC
d_call: NA; v_call: TRBV5-1; j_call: TRBJ2-3; clone_size: NA; cdr3_aa: CASSLISGVGQADTQYF; cdr3_nt: TGCGCCAGCAGCTTGATTAGCGGAGTAGGCCAAGCAGATACGCAGTATTTT